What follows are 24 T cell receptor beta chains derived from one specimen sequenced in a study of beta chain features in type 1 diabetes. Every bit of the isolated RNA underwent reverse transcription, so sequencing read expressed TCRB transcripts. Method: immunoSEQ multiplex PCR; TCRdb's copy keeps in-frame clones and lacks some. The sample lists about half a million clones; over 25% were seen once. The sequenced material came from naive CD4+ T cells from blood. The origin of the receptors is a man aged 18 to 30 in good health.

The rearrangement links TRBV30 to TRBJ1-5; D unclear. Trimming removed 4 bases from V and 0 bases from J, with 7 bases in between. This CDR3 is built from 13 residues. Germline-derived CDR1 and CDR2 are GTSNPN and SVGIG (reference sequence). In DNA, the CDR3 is TGTGCCTGGACCCAGGATAGCAATCAGCCCCAGCATTTT. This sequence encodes CAWTQDSNQPQHF.

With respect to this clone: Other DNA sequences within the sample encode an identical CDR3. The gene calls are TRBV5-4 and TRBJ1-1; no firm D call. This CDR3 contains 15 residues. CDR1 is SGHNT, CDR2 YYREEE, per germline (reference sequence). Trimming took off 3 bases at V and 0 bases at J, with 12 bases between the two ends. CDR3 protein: CASSSAETMNTEAFF. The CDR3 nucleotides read TGTGCCAGCAGCTCTGCCGAGACTATGAACACTGAAGCTTTCTTT.

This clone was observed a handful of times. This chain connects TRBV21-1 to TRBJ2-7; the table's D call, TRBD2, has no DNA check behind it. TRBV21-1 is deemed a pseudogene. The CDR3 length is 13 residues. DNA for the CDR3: TGTGCCAGCAGCAAAGGCGGAGTCTACGAGCAGTACTTC. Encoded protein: CASSKGGVYEQYF.

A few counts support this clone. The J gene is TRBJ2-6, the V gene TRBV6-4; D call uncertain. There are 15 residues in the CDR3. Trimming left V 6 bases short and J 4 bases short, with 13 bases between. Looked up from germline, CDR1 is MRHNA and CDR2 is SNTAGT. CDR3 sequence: CASRDGPAGANVLTF. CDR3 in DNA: TGTGCCAGCAGGGACGGGCCGGCCGGGGCCAACGTCCTGACTTTC.

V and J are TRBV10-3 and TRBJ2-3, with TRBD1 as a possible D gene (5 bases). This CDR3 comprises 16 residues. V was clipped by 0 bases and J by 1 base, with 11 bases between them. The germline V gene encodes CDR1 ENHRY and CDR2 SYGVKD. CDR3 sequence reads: CAISESWQGRTDTQYF. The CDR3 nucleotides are TGTGCCATCAGTGAGTCGTGGCAGGGCCGCACAGATACGCAGTATTTT.

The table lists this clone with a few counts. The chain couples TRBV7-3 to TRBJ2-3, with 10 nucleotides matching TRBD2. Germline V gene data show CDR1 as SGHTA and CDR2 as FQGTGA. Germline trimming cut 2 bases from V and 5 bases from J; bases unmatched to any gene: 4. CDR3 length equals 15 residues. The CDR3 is CASSLGSGREDTQYF. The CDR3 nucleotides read TGTGCCAGCAGCTTAGGCAGCGGGAGGGAAGATACGCAGTATTTT.

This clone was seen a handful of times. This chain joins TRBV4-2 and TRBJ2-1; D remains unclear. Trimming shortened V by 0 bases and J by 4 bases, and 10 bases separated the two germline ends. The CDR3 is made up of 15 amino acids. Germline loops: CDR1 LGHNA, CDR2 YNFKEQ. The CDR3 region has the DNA TGTGCCAGCAGCCAAGATCCGTCCCTTTACAATGAGCAGTTCTTC. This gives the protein CASSQDPSLYNEQFF.

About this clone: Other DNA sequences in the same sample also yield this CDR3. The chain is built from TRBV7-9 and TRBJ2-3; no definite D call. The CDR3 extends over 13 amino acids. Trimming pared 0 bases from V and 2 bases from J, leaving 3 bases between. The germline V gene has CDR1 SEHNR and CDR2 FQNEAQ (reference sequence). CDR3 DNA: TGTGCCAGCAGCTTAGCGGCCACAGATACGCAGTATTTT. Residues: CASSLAATDTQYF.

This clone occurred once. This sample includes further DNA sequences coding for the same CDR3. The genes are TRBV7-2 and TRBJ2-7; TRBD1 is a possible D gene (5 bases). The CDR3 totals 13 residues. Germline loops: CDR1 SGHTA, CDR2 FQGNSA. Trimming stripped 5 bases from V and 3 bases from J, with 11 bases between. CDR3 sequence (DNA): TGTGCCAGCAGCCTCCGTGACAGCTACGAGCAGTACTTC. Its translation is CASSLRDSYEQYF.

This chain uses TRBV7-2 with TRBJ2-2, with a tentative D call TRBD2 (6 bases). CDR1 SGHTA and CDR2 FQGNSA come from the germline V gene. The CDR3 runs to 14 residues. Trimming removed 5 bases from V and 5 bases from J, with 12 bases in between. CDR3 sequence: CASSTVRGTGELFF. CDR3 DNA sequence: TGTGCCAGCAGCACAGTGCGGGGAACCGGGGAGCTGTTTTTT.

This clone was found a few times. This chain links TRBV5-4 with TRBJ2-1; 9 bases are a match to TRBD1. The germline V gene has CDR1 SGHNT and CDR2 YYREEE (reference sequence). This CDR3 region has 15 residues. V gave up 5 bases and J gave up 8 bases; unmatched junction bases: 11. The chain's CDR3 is CASSQGTGRVDEQFF. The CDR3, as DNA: TGTGCCAGCAGTCAAGGGACAGGGAGGGTAGATGAGCAGTTCTTC.

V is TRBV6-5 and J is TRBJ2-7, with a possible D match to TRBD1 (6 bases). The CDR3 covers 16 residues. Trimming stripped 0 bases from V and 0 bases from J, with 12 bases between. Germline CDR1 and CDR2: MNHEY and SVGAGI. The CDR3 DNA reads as TGTGCCAGCAGTTACTCTGCCGGCAGGGGCTCCTACGAGCAGTACTTC. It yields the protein CASSYSAGRGSYEQYF.

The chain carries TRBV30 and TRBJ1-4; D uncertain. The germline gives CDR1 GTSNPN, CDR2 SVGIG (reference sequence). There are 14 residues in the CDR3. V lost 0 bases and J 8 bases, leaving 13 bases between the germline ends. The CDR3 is CAWSVSHVGEKLFF. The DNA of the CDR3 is TGTGCCTGGAGTGTATCTCACGTTGGCGAAAAACTGTTTTTT. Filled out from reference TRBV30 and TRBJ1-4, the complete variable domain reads SQTIHQWPATLVQPVGSPLSLECTVEGTSNPNLYWYRQAAGRGLQLLFYSVGIGQISSEVPQNLSASRPQDRQFILSSKKLLLSDSGFYLCAWSVSHVGEKLFFGSGTQLSVL.

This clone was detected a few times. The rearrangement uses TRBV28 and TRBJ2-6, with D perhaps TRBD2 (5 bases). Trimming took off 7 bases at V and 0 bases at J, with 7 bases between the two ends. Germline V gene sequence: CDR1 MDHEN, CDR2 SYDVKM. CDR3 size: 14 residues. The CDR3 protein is CASNRGSGANVLTF. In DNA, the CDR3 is TGTGCCAGCAATCGGGGCTCTGGGGCCAACGTCCTGACTTTC.

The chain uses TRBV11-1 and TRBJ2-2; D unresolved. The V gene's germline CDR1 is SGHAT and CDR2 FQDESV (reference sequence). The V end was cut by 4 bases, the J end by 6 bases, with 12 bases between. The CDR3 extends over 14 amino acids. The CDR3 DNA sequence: TGTGCCAGCAGCTCAATGACCCTAGCCGGGGAGCTGTTTTTT. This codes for CASSSMTLAGELFF.

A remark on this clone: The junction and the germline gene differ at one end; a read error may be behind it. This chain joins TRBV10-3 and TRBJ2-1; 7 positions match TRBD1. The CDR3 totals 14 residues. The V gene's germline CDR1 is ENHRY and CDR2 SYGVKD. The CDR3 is CAIIEGAFYNEQFF. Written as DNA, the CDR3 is TGTGCCATCATTGAGGGGGCTTTCTACAATGAGCAGTTCTTC.

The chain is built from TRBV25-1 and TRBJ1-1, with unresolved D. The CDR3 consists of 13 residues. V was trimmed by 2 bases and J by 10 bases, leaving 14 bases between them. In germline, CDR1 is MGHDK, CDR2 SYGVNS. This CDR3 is CASSEPSFRGAFF. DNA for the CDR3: TGTGCCAGCAGTGAACCTTCTTTTCGGGGAGCTTTCTTT.

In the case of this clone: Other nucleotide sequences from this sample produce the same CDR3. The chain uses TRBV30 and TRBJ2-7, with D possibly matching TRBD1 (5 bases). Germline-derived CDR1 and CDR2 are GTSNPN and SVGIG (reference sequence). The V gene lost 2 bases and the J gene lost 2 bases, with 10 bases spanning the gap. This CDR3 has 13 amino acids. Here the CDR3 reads CAWSLGRAYEQYF. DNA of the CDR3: TGTGCCTGGAGTTTGGGCAGGGCCTACGAGCAGTACTTC.

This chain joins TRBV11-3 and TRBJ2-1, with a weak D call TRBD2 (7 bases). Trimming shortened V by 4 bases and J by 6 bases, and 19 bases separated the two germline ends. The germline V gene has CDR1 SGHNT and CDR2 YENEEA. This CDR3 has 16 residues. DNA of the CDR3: TGTGCCAGCAGCTCGTTCGGCGGGGGCCAGGGCAATGAGCAGTTCTTC. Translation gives CASSSFGGGQGNEQFF.

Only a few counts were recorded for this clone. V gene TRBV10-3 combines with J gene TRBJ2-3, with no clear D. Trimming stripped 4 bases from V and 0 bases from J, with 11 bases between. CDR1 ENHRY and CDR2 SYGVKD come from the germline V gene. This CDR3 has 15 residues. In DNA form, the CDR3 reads TGTGCCATCAGTGTTCTGGCTTCTAGCACAGATACGCAGTATTTT. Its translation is CAISVLASSTDTQYF.

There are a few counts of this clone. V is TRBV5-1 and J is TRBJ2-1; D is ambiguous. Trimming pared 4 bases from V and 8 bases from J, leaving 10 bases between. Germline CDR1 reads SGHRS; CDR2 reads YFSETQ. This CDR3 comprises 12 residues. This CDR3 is CASSRSTHEQFF. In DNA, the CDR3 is TGCGCCAGCAGCCGAAGTACGCATGAGCAGTTCTTC.

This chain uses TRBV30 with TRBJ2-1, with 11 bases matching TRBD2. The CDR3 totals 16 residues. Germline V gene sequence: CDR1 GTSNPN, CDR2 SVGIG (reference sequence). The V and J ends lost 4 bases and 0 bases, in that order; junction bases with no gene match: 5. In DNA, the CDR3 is TGTGCCTGGACTAGCGGGAGGCACAGCTCCTACAATGAGCAGTTCTTC. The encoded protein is CAWTSGRHSSYNEQFF.

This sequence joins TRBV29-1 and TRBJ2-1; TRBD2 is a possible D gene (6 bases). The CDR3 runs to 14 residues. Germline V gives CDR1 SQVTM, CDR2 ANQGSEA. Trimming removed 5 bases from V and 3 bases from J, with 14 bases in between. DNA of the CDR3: TGCAGCGTTCTTACTAGCTTAGTCTACAATGAGCAGTTCTTC. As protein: CSVLTSLVYNEQFF.

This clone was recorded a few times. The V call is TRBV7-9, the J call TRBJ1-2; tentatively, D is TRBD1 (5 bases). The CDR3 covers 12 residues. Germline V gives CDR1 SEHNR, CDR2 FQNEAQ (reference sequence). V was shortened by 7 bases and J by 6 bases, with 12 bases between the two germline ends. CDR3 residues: CASTGQGHGYTF. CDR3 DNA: TGTGCCAGCACCGGGCAGGGCCATGGCTACACCTTC.